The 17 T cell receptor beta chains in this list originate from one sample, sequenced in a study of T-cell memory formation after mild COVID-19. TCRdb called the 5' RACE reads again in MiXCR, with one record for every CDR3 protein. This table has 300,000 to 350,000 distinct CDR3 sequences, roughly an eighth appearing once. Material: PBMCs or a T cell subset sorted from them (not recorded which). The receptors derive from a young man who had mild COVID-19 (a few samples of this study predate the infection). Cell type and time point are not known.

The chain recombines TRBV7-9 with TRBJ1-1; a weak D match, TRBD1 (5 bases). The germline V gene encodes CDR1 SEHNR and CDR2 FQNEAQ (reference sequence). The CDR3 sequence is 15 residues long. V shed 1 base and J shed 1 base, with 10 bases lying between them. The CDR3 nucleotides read TGTGCCAGCAGCTTAGAGCAGGGCCGGAACACTGAAGCTTTCTTT. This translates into CASSLEQGRNTEAFF.

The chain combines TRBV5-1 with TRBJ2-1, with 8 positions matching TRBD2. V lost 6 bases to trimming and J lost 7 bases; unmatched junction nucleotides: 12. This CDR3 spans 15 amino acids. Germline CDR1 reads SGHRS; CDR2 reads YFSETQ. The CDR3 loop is CASTPTGGPVNEQFF. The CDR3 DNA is TGCGCCAGCACCCCTACGGGGGGGCCGGTGAATGAGCAGTTCTTC.

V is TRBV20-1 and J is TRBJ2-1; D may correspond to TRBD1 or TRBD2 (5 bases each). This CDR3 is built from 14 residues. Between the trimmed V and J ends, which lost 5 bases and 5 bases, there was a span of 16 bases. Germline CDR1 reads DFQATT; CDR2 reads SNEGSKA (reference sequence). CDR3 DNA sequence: TGCAGTGCTCTGGGACCCGTAGGGAACAATGAGCAGTTCTTC. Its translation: CSALGPVGNNEQFF.

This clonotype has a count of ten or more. The CDR3 nucleotides are TGTGCCAGCAGAAGACAGGGGGGGGATGTCGAGCAGTACTTC. Its protein is CASRRQGGDVEQYF. The genes are TRBV6-5 and TRBJ2-7; 9 positions agree with TRBD1. V lost 6 bases to trimming and J lost 6 bases; unmatched junction nucleotides: 9. The CDR3 consists of 14 residues. Germline V CDR1 and CDR2: MNHEY, SVGAGI.

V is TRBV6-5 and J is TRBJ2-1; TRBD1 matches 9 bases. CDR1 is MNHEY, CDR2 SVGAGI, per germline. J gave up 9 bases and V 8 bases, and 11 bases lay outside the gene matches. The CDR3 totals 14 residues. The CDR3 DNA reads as TGTGCCAGCGGGACAGGGCCCAACTCGGGTGAGCAGTTCTTC. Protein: CASGTGPNSGEQFF.

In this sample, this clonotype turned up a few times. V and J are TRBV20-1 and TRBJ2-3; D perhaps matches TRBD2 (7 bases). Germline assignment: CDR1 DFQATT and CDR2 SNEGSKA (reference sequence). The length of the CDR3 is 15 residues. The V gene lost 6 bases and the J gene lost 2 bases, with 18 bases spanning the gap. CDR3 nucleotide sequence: TGCAGTGCCGAGGGAGGGAGGGGGGTCACAGATACGCAGTATTTT. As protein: CSAEGGRGVTDTQYF.

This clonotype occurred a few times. In DNA, the CDR3 is TGTGCCAGCAGTACCCACGGACTAGCGGGGGATACGCAGTATTTT. This translates into CASSTHGLAGDTQYF. The chain uses TRBV6-5 and TRBJ2-3; 12 nucleotides line up with TRBD2. The germline CDR1 and CDR2 sequences are MNHEY and SVGAGI. This CDR3 comprises 15 residues. The V gene end was trimmed by 5 bases and the J gene end by 6 bases; junction bases not matched to a gene: 6.

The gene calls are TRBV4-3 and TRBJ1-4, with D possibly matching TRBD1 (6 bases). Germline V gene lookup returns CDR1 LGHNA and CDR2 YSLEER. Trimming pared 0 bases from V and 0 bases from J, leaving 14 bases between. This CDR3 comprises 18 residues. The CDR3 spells CASSQDLIRTATNEKLFF. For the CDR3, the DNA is TGCGCCAGCAGCCAAGATTTGATTAGGACAGCAACTAATGAAAAACTGTTTTTT.

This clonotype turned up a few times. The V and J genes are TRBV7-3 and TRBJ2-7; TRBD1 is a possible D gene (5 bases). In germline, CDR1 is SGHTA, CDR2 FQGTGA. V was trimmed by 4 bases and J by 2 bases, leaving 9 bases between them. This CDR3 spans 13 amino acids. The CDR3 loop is CASSSDITYEQYF. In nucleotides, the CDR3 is TGTGCCAGCAGCTCGGACATTACCTACGAGCAGTACTTC. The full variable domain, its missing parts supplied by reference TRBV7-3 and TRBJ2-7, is GAGVSQTPSNKVTEKGKYVELRCDPISGHTALYWYRQSLGQGPEFLIYFQGTGAADDSGLPNDRFFAVRPEGSVSTLKIQRTERGDSAVYLCASSSDITYEQYFGPGTRLTVT.

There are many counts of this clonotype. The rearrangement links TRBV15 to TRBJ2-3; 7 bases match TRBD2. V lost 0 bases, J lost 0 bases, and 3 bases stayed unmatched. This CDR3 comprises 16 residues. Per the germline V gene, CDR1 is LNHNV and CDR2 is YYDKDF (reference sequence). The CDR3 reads CATSRDRGESTDTQYF. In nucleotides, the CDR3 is TGTGCCACCAGCAGAGATCGGGGGGAAAGCACAGATACGCAGTATTTT.

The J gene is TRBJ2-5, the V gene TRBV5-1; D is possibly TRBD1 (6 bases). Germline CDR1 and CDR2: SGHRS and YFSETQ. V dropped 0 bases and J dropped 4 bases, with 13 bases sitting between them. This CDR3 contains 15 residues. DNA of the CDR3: TGCGCCAGCAGCTTGGTTCAGGGGCTTGGAGAGACCCAGTACTTC. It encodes CASSLVQGLGETQYF.

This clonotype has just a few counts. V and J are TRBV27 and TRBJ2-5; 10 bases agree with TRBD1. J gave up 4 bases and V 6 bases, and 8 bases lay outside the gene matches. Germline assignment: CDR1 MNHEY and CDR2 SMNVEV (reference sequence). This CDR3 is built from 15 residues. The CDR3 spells CASSRGTGVGETQYF. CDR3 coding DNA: TGTGCCAGCAGCCGGGGGACAGGGGTAGGAGAGACCCAGTACTTC.

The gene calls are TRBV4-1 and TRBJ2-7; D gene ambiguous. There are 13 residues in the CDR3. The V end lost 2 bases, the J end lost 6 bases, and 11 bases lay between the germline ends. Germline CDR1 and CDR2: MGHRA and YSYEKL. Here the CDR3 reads CASSQWGLSEQYF. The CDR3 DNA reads TGCGCCAGCAGCCAATGGGGATTGAGCGAGCAGTACTTC.

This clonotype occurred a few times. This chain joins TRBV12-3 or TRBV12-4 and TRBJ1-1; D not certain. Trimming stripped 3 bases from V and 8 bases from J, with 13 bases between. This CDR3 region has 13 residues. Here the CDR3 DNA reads TGTGCCAGCAGTTTTTCGCCGGGAAAAGAAGCTTTCTTT. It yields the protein CASSFSPGKEAFF.

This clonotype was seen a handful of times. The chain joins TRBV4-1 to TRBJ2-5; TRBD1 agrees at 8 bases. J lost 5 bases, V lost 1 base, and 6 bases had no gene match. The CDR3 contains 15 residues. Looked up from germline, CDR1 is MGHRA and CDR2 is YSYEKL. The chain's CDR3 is CASSQGPQGVETQYF. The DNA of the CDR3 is TGCGCCAGCAGCCAAGGACCACAGGGGGTGGAGACCCAGTACTTC.

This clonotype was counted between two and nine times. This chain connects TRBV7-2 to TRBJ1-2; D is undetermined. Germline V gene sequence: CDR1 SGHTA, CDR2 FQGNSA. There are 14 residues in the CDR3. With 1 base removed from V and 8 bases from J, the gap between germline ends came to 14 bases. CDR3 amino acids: CASSLEYMTPGYTF. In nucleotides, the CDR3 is TGTGCCAGCAGCTTAGAATATATGACTCCAGGCTACACCTTC.

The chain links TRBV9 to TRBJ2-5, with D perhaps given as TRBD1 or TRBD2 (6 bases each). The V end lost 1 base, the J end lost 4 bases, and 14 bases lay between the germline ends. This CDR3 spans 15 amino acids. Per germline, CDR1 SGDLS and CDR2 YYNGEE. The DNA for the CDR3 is TGTGCCAGCAGCGTAACAGGGCGGGGTAGAGAGACCCAGTACTTC. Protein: CASSVTGRGRETQYF.